This T cell receptor (beta chain) was identified during a study of technical replicates of blood from several donors. This table comes from immunoSEQ multiplex PCR, and its TCRdb copy is limited to in-frame clones, with some not included. This table holds approximately 73,000 clones, approximately 93% found once. Germline trimming cut 7 bases from V and 2 bases from J; bases unmatched to any gene: 9. CDR1 and CDR2 (germline): LNHDA, SQIVND (reference sequence). The CDR3 runs 15 residues. Material: T cells isolated from PBMCs. The V and J genes are TRBV19 and TRBJ2-5, with TRBD1 matching 8 bases. The TCR sequence derives from a human donor in good health. This CDR3 reads CASNTRTGNQETQYF. The CDR3 bases are TGTGCCAGTAATACCAGGACAGGGAATCAAGAGACCCAGTACTTC.